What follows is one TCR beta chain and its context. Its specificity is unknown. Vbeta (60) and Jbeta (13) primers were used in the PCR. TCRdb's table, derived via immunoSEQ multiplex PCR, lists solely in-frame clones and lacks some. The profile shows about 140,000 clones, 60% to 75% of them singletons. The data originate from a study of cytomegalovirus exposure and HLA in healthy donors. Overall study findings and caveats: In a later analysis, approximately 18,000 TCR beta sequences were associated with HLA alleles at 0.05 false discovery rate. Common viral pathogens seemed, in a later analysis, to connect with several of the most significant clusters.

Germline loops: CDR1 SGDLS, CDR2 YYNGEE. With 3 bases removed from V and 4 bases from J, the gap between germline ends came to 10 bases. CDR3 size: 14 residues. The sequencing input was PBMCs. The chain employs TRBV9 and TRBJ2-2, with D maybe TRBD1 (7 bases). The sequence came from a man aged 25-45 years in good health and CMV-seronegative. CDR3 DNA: TGTGCCAGCAGCGCCCAGGGGGGCACCGGGGAGCTGTTTTTT. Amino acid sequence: CASSAQGGTGELFF.